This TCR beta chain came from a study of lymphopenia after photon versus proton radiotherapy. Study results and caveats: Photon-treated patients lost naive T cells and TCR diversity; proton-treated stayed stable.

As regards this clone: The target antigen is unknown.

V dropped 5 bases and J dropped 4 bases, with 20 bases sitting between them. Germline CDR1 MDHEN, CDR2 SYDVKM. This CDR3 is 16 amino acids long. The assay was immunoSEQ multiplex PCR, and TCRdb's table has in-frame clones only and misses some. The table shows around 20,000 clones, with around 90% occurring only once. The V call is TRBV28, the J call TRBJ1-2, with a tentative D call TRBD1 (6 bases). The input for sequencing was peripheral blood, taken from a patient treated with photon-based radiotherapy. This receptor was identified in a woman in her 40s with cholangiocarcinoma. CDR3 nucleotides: TGTGCCAGCAGTCCGATAGCCGGACAGATTAGCTATGGCTACACCTTC. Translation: CASSPIAGQISYGYTF.